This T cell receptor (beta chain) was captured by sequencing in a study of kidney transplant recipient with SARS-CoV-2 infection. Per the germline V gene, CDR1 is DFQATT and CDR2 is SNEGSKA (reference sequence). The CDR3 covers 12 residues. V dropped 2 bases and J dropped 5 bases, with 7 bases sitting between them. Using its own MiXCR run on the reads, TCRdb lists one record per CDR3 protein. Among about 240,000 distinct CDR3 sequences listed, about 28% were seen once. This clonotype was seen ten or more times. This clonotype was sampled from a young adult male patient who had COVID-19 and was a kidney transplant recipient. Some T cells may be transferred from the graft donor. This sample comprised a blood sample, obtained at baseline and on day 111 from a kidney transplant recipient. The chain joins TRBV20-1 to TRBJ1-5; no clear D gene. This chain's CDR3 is CSARPYDQPQHF. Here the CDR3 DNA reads TGCAGTGCTAGACCCTATGATCAGCCCCAGCATTTT.